The rows below give T cell receptor beta chains drawn from one sample of a study of shared clonotypes between healthy human individuals. Profiled with immunoSEQ multiplex PCR; TCRdb holds only in-frame clones, not every one. The sample consists of about 2.4 million clones, 90% to 95% of them appearing once. Sequencing was performed on naive CD4+ T cells from PBMCs. Receptor source: a man younger than 30 in good health. Some clones in this sample may be carry-over from other donors' samples. Both conserved end residues are part of each CDR3. The order of the fields is J gene, clone size, D gene, V gene, CDR3 protein, CDR3 DNA. D genes are given only for firm matches. Not every row has a clone size; where given, it reads once, few, many or a size class.

TRBJ2-4	NA	NA	TRBV5-1	CASSEQGNKPYF	TGCGCCAGCAGCGAACAGGGTAACAAGCCGTACTTC
TRBJ1-6	NA	TRBD1	TRBV27	CASSLDRVFSPLHF	TGTGCCAGCAGTTTGGACAGGGTGTTCTCACCCCTCCACTTT
TRBJ2-7	NA	TRBD1	TRBV7-8	CASSSRRDRAYEQYF	TGTGCCAGCAGCTCGCGCCGCGACAGGGCCTACGAGCAGTACTTC
TRBJ2-2	NA	NA	TRBV5-1	CASSLVSASGTPLNTGELFF	TGCGCCAGCAGCTTGGTTTCAGCGTCAGGGACTCCCCTTAACACCGGGGAGCTGTTTTTT
TRBJ2-7	NA	NA	TRBV25-1	CASAFWGTYEQYF	TGTGCCAGCGCTTTTTGGGGGACCTACGAGCAGTACTTC
TRBJ2-7	NA	TRBD1	TRBV19	CASSTPSGQLEQYF	TGTGCCAGTAGTACCCCCTCGGGACAGCTTGAGCAGTACTTC
TRBJ2-1	NA	NA	TRBV28	CASSLDRYNEQFF	TGTGCCAGCAGTTTGGACAGATACAATGAGCAGTTCTTC
TRBJ1-1	few	NA	TRBV30	CVGAKNTEAFF	TGTGTCGGGGCGAAGAACACTGAAGCTTTCTTT
TRBJ2-1	NA	TRBD2	TRBV28	CASSLTSGSGEQFF	TGTGCCAGCAGTTTAACTAGCGGGTCTGGTGAGCAGTTCTTC
TRBJ2-2	NA	NA	TRBV6-5	CASRTGTGTGELFF	TGTGCCAGCAGGACGGGAACGGGTACCGGGGAGCTGTTTTTT
TRBJ2-1	once	NA	TRBV2	CASSEGGARSYNEQFF	TGTGCCAGCAGTGAAGGTGGGGCAAGGTCCTACAATGAGCAGTTCTTC
TRBJ2-7	NA	TRBD2	TRBV5-4	CASSLGASGYYEQYF	TGTGCCAGCAGCTTGGGGGCTAGCGGGTACTACGAGCAGTACTTC